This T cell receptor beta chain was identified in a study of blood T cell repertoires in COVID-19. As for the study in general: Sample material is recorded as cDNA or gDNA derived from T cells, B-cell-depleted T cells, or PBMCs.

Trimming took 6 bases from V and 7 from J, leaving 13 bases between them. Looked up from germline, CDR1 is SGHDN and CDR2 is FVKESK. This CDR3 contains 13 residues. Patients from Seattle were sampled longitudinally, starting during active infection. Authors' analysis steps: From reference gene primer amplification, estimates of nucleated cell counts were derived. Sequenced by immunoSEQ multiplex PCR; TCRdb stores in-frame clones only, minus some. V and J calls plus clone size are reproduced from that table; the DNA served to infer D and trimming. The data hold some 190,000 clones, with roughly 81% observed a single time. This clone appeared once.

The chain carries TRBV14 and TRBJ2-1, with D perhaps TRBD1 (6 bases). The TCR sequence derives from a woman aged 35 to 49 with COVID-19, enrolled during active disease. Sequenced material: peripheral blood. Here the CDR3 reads CASRKQGGNEQFF. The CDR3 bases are TGTGCCAGCAGAAAACAGGGTGGGAATGAGCAGTTCTTC.